Below, 30 T cell receptor beta chains from the same sample are listed, as sequenced in a study of OX40 agonist ivuxolimab in advanced cancers. Libraries were prepared by immunoSEQ multiplex PCR; TCRdb keeps only in-frame clonotypes and omits some of them. The repertoire holds fewer than 80,000 clones, with around 85% as singletons. The source was CD4+ or CD8+ T cells sorted from blood, collected in a trial of the OX40 agonist ivuxolimab. Receptor source: an adult with an advanced solid tumor such as melanoma, head and neck, liver or kidney cancer.

This chain joins TRBV20-1 and TRBJ2-3; D gene unclear. This CDR3 is built from 11 residues. The V end lost 3 bases, the J end lost 14 bases, and 15 bases lay between the germline ends. Germline CDR1 is DFQATT and CDR2 is SNEGSKA (reference sequence). DNA of the CDR3: TGCAGTGCTAGTTTTTCGGCGGCGTGGTATTTT. Protein product: CSASFSAAWYF.

The chain employs TRBV7-9 and TRBJ1-5; the match to TRBD1 covers 7 bases. Germline CDR1 is SEHNR and CDR2 is FQNEAQ (reference sequence). This CDR3 has 15 amino acids. V trimming: 5 bases; J trimming: 4 bases; junction bases outside the gene matches: 8. The CDR3 region has the DNA TGTGCCAGCAGCGCTTGGGACAGCGCAAATCAGCCCCAGCATTTT. Amino acid sequence: CASSAWDSANQPQHF. The complete variable domain, with remaining parts taken from reference TRBV7-9 and TRBJ1-5, reads DTGVSQNPRHKITKRGQNVTFRCDPISEHNRLYWYRQTLGQGPEFLTYFQNEAQLEKSRLLSDRFSAERPKGSFSTLEIQRTEQGDSAMYLCASSAWDSANQPQHFGDGTRLSIL.

This sequence joins TRBV7-9 and TRBJ1-2; D unresolved. The CDR3 contains 13 residues. Germline V CDR1 and CDR2: SEHNR, FQNEAQ (reference sequence). The ends were cut back, 4 bases at V and 1 base at J, with 7 bases in the middle. CDR3 sequence (DNA): TGTGCCAGCAGCTCGTCGAATAACTATGGCTACACCTTC. It is translated as CASSSSNNYGYTF.

The chain has TRBV2 and TRBJ1-6; TRBD1 agrees at 7 bases. The CDR3 is 14 residues long. V lost 4 bases and J lost 6; bases outside the gene matches: 3. Germline V gene sequence: CDR1 SNHLY, CDR2 FYNNEI. CDR3 bases: TGTGCCAGCAGTGGGACAGGTTTTAATTCACCCCTCCACTTT. Its translation is CASSGTGFNSPLHF.

The chain couples TRBV7-6 to TRBJ2-3, with D maybe TRBD1 (5 bases). The CDR3 is made up of 14 amino acids. Trimming took 5 bases from V and 1 from J, leaving 10 bases between them. Germline V gene sequence: CDR1 SGHVS, CDR2 FNYEAQ. The CDR3 protein is CASSGQSGTDTQYF. The DNA of the CDR3 is TGTGCCAGCAGCGGACAATCTGGCACAGATACGCAGTATTTT.

The CDR3 region is CASSFGTTMNTEAFF. The CDR3 DNA reads as TGTGCCAGCAGCTTCGGGACAACCATGAACACTGAAGCTTTCTTT. The V call is TRBV7-6, the J call TRBJ1-1; D is perhaps TRBD1 (6 bases). Trimming removed 3 bases at V and 0 bases at J, with 11 bases between. CDR3 length: 15 amino acids. In germline, CDR1 is SGHVS, CDR2 FNYEAQ.

A few counts support this clone. The V gene is TRBV15, the J gene TRBJ2-3; TRBD2 matches at 7 bases. The CDR3 has 13 residues. The V and J ends lost 3 bases and 3 bases, in that order; junction bases with no gene match: 0. Germline CDR1 and CDR2: LNHNV and YYDKDF (reference sequence). The CDR3 sequence: CATSRGGTDTQYF. DNA of the CDR3: TGTGCCACCAGCAGGGGGGGGACAGATACGCAGTATTTT.

The V call is TRBV10-3, the J call TRBJ1-2; no reliable D call. Germline CDR1 reads ENHRY; CDR2 reads SYGVKD. The CDR3 is made up of 21 amino acids. V was shortened by 0 bases and J by 2 bases, with 28 bases between the two germline ends. As DNA, the CDR3 is TGTGCCATCAGTGAGTCTGGCAGGAATGTTACCTTACCTATGCGCAACTATGGCTACACCTTC. Translation: CAISESGRNVTLPMRNYGYTF.

The chain links TRBV27 to TRBJ1-3; D not resolved. V lost 2 bases to trimming and J lost 0 bases, with 2 bases between them. The germline V gene encodes CDR1 MNHEY and CDR2 SMNVEV (reference sequence). The CDR3 runs to 13 residues. The CDR3 loop reads CASSLVSGNTIYF. The CDR3 bases are TGTGCCAGCAGTTTAGTCTCTGGAAACACCATATATTTT.

V usage is TRBV27 and J usage is TRBJ2-1, with 14 positions matching TRBD2. CDR1 is MNHEY and CDR2 is SMNVEV in the germline V gene (reference sequence). The trim removed 3 bases at V and 8 bases at J, leaving 6 bases unmatched. This CDR3 is 16 amino acids long. CDR3 residues: CASSFYGTSGSYEQFF. The CDR3 bases are TGTGCCAGCAGTTTCTACGGGACTAGCGGGAGCTATGAGCAGTTCTTC.

The chain links TRBV6-5 to TRBJ1-5; D remains unclear. The ends were cut back, 0 bases at V and 4 bases at J, with 7 bases in the middle. The germline V gene encodes CDR1 MNHEY and CDR2 SVGAGI. The CDR3 consists of 14 residues. The CDR3 reads CASSYSPLNQPQHF. DNA for the CDR3: TGTGCCAGCAGTTACTCCCCTCTGAATCAGCCCCAGCATTTT.

This chain links TRBV11-2 with TRBJ2-4; D uncertain. V was shortened by 1 base and J by 1 base, with 8 bases between the two germline ends. CDR1 and CDR2 from the germline V gene are SGHAT and FQNNGV. CDR3 size: 15 residues. The CDR3 spells CASSLGPMAKNIQYF. The CDR3 nucleotides are TGTGCCAGCAGCTTAGGCCCGATGGCCAAAAACATTCAGTACTTC.

The gene calls are TRBV6-5 and TRBJ2-7, with TRBD2 matching over 10 bases. This CDR3 is 15 amino acids long. Trimming cost V 0 bases and J 2 bases; bases outside gene matches: 1. Germline V CDR1 and CDR2: MNHEY, SVGAGI. Here the CDR3 reads CASSYSSGGPYEQYF. The CDR3 region has the DNA TGTGCCAGCAGTTACTCTAGCGGGGGGCCCTACGAGCAGTACTTC.

To note about this clone: Germline is not matched at one junction end, which may reflect a read error. The genes are TRBV7-2 and TRBJ1-4, with D perhaps TRBD1 (6 bases). The CDR3 length is 16 residues. In germline, CDR1 is SGHTA, CDR2 FQGNSA. This CDR3 is CASSPGQYGPKEKLFF. The CDR3 bases are TGTGCCAGCAGCCCGGGACAATATGGTCCTAAGGAAAAACTGTTTTTT.

This sequence joins TRBV19 and TRBJ2-5, with TRBD1 matching 11 bases. Losses at the gene ends were 1 base for V and 6 bases for J; bases not matched to a gene: 7. This CDR3 is 16 amino acids long. Looked up from germline, CDR1 is LNHDA and CDR2 is SQIVND (reference sequence). Here the CDR3 reads CASSIVRTGGGKTQYF. CDR3 bases: TGTGCCAGTAGTATAGTAAGGACAGGGGGCGGGAAGACCCAGTACTTC. The full variable domain, its missing parts supplied by reference TRBV19 and TRBJ2-5, is DGGITQSPKYLFRKEGQNVTLSCEQNLNHDAMYWYRQDPGQGLRLIYYSQIVNDFQKGDIAEGYSVSREKKESFPLTVTSAQKNPTAFYLCASSIVRTGGGKTQYFGPGTRLLVL.

The rearrangement uses TRBV19 and TRBJ1-2; D unresolved. Germline-derived CDR1 and CDR2 are LNHDA and SQIVND (reference sequence). CDR3 length: 15 residues. V gave up 4 bases and J gave up 9 bases, with 21 bases separating them. The CDR3 loop reads CASSSRWGEPLRYTF. The CDR3 DNA reads as TGTGCCAGTAGTAGCCGGTGGGGAGAACCCCTCCGCTACACCTTC.

This sequence joins TRBV7-2 and TRBJ2-1; D possibly corresponds to TRBD2 (6 bases). This CDR3 region has 14 residues. The germline V gene has CDR1 SGHTA and CDR2 FQGNSA. Trimming shortened V by 1 base and J by 6 bases, and 10 bases separated the two germline ends. The DNA of the CDR3 is TGTGCCAGCAGCTTAGTTGGGCGGGGCAATGAGCAGTTCTTC. Protein: CASSLVGRGNEQFF. The full variable domain, in which reference TRBV7-2 and TRBJ2-1 provide the parts outside the CDR3, is GAGVSQSPSNKVTEKGKDVELRCDPISGHTALYWYRQSLGQGLEFLIYFQGNSAPDKSGLPSDRFSAERTGGSVSTLTIQRTQQEDSAVYLCASSLVGRGNEQFFGPGTRLTVL.

In regard to this clone: This sample also contains other DNA sequences that code for the same CDR3. The chain couples TRBV10-1 to TRBJ2-3; D is unclear. The germline V and J ends were trimmed by 2 bases and 2 bases, with 5 bases remaining between them. In germline, CDR1 is WNHNN, CDR2 SYGVQD (reference sequence). The CDR3 length is 13 residues. CDR3 residues: CASSEGLTDTQYF. For the CDR3, the DNA is TGCGCCAGCAGTGAGGGGCTCACAGATACGCAGTATTTT.

V and J are TRBV30 and TRBJ1-5; 9 bases are a match to TRBD1. The junction had 9 bases not matched to a gene; V was cut back by 0 bases and J by 6 bases. This CDR3 has 16 amino acids. Germline V lookup: CDR1 GTSNPN, CDR2 SVGIG (reference sequence). CDR3 DNA: TGTGCCTGGAGTGTACGAGGGGGGACAGGGACTCAGCCCCAGCATTTT. This encodes CAWSVRGGTGTQPQHF.

This chain connects TRBV19 to TRBJ2-6; D is undetermined. The CDR3 consists of 14 residues. The germline CDR1 and CDR2 sequences are LNHDA and SQIVND (reference sequence). The V end was cut by 6 bases, the J end by 0 bases, with 6 bases between. CDR3 amino acids: CASRTSSGANVLTF. DNA for the CDR3: TGTGCCAGTAGAACCTCCTCTGGGGCCAACGTCCTGACTTTC.

The chain couples TRBV16 to TRBJ1-4; maybe TRBD1 (6 bases). Trimming removed 5 bases from V and 8 bases from J, with 24 bases in between. Germline V CDR1 and CDR2: KGHSY, FQNENV. The CDR3 runs 17 residues. CDR3 in amino acids: CASSANPRGGDGEKLFF. The CDR3 nucleotides are TGTGCCAGCAGCGCTAATCCGAGGGGGGGAGATGGAGAAAAACTGTTTTTT.

With regard to this clone: This sample includes further DNA sequences coding for the same CDR3. This chain connects TRBV29-1 to TRBJ1-2; perhaps TRBD1 as D (5 bases). Between the trimmed V and J ends, which lost 4 bases and 8 bases, there was a span of 17 bases. The CDR3 contains 13 residues. CDR1 is SQVTM, CDR2 ANQGSEA, per germline. The CDR3 DNA follows: TGCAGCGTTGTCTCGGGGCCGGGGGGGGGCTACACCTTC. Amino acids: CSVVSGPGGGYTF.

In the case of this clone: This specimen includes other DNA sequences encoding the same CDR3. This chain links TRBV28 with TRBJ1-4; D not resolved. CDR3 size: 12 residues. V was pared by 5 bases and J by 8 bases, with 9 bases between. CDR1 MDHEN and CDR2 SYDVKM come from the germline V gene. The DNA of the CDR3 is TGTGCCAGCAGTCTAATTCGGGAAAAACTGTTTTTT. Protein: CASSLIREKLFF. The variable domain in full, completed from reference TRBV28 and TRBJ1-4, reads DVKVTQSSRYLVKRTGEKVFLECVQDMDHENMFWYRQDPGLGLRLIYFSYDVKMKEKGDIPEGYSVSREKKERFSLILESASTNQTSMYLCASSLIREKLFFGSGTQLSVL.

This clone has only a few counts. The rearrangement links TRBV6-5 to TRBJ1-3; TRBD1 matches at 9 bases. The CDR3 is 15 amino acids. Losses at the gene ends were 8 bases for V and 4 bases for J; bases not matched to a gene: 9. The germline V gene encodes CDR1 MNHEY and CDR2 SVGAGI. The CDR3 here is CASGGRTGEGNTIYF. DNA for the CDR3: TGTGCCAGCGGCGGCCGGACAGGGGAAGGAAACACCATATATTTT.

The chain links TRBV7-3 to TRBJ2-7; D may be TRBD2 (5 bases). CDR3 size: 13 residues. Germline lookup yields CDR1 SGHTA and CDR2 FQGTGA. The V end lost 1 base, the J end lost 6 bases, and 10 bases lay between the germline ends. The CDR3 bases are TGTGCCAGCAGCTTAAGGGCTACTAGCGAGCAGTACTTC. This gives the protein CASSLRATSEQYF.

This chain links TRBV2 with TRBJ2-7, with D unresolved. Trimming took 5 bases from V and 3 from J, leaving 2 bases between them. The CDR3 is 10 residues long. The germline CDR1 and CDR2 sequences are SNHLY and FYNNEI. CDR3 protein: CASSIYEQYF. The CDR3 region has the DNA TGTGCCAGCAGTATCTACGAGCAGTACTTC.

In its sample, this clone was seen once. The rearrangement uses TRBV6-1 and TRBJ1-4; a possible D gene is TRBD1 (5 bases). The CDR3 consists of 15 residues. CDR1 is MNHNS and CDR2 is SASEGT in the germline V gene. V shed 8 bases and J shed 5 bases, with 18 bases lying between them. Written as DNA, the CDR3 is TGTGCCAGCCGCCTAGGGGAGGGGTACAATGAAAAACTGTTTTTT. It is translated as CASRLGEGYNEKLFF.

The chain uses TRBV19 and TRBJ2-5; 11 bases match TRBD2. V gave up 8 bases and J gave up 5 bases; unmatched junction bases: 4. Germline assignment: CDR1 LNHDA and CDR2 SQIVND (reference sequence). The CDR3 loop spans 13 amino acids. The CDR3 reads CASGLAGMETQYF. The CDR3 DNA sequence: TGTGCCAGTGGACTAGCGGGTATGGAGACCCAGTACTTC. The full variable domain, its missing parts supplied by reference TRBV19 and TRBJ2-5, is DGGITQSPKYLFRKEGQNVTLSCEQNLNHDAMYWYRQDPGQGLRLIYYSQIVNDFQKGDIAEGYSVSREKKESFPLTVTSAQKNPTAFYLCASGLAGMETQYFGPGTRLLVL.

This sequence joins TRBV27 and TRBJ2-7, with D possibly TRBD2 on 6 matching bases. Germline CDR1 and CDR2: MNHEY and SMNVEV (reference sequence). The length of the CDR3 is 16 residues. With 6 bases removed from V and 5 bases from J, the gap between germline ends came to 23 bases. The CDR3 coding sequence is TGTGCCAGCAGCCCTCAGCCGAGACTAGTCACTCACGAGCAGTACTTC. Translating it yields CASSPQPRLVTHEQYF.

The rearrangement joins TRBV9 to TRBJ1-6; a possible D gene is TRBD1 (5 bases). The CDR3 sequence is 17 residues long. Per germline, CDR1 SGDLS and CDR2 YYNGEE. Trimming stripped 4 bases from V and 7 bases from J, with 21 bases between. This CDR3 reads CASSPRPSQGRNSPLHF. The CDR3 DNA sequence: TGTGCCAGCAGCCCACGGCCCTCCCAGGGCAGGAATTCACCCCTCCACTTT.